These T cell receptor beta chains were read from a single sample in a study of cytomegalovirus exposure and HLA in healthy donors. Some clones are missing from TCRdb's copy, which holds only in-frame ones; the method was immunoSEQ multiplex PCR. In the table there are 60,000 to 70,000 clones, over 75% of which are singletons. Sequencing was carried out using PBMCs. The receptors originated from a male donor in good health and CMV-seropositive. The conserved cysteine and the conserved F or W are not part of the CDR3 here.

v_gene	j_gene	CDR3aa
TRBV9	TRBJ2-3	ASSKEADTQY
TRBV13	TRBJ2-2	ASSLTGFNTGELF
TRBV6-5	TRBJ2-3	ASLPSGGATDTQY
TRBV28	TRBJ2-7	ASSPLLAGPRGAYEQY
TRBV9	TRBJ2-5	ASSVEASPETQY
TRBV6-5	TRBJ1-4	ASRSQGAQVEKLF
TRBV28	TRBJ2-7	ASSLISGGPYEQY
TRBV7-7	TRBJ2-5	ASSTHRGSPWETQY
TRBV19	TRBJ1-5	ASSTRRQGRYNQPQH
TRBV2	TRBJ2-7	ASRQGNEQY
TRBV2	TRBJ1-5	ASSEQGGQPQH
TRBV7-2	TRBJ1-3	ASSLAPVSGNTIY
TRBV11-2	TRBJ2-5	ASSPRGPRDQETQY
TRBV5-6	TRBJ2-1	ASSSLYNEQF
TRBV30	-	AWSLPRGVSYEQY
TRBV18	TRBJ2-7	ASSPGTSGSLTYEQY
TRBV7-6	TRBJ2-3	ASSLASGGDTDTQY
TRBV12-5	TRBJ2-1	ASGFSYNEQF
TRBV28	TRBJ1-2	ASSFSETGGPTGYT
TRBV4-1	TRBJ1-4	ASSQKQGFEEKLF
TRBV18	TRBJ1-5	ASSPSGVNQPQH
TRBV28	TRBJ2-7	ASRLTGTVSYEQY
TRBV2	TRBJ2-5	ASRVVQETQY
TRBV7-9	TRBJ1-2	ASSRDLVGLHGYT
TRBV10-1	TRBJ1-5	ASSDWSRGYSNQPQH
TRBV7-9	TRBJ1-1	ASSLVFEGVGEAF
TRBV6-5	TRBJ1-4	ASSRSGDRNEKLF
TRBV6-5	TRBJ1-2	ASSYLQDSLNGYT
TRBV30	TRBJ1-1	AWSVRGAEAF
TRBV18	TRBJ1-2	ASSPYPTGYGYT
TRBV28	TRBJ1-2	ASSATGVFGNYGYT
TRBV4-2	TRBJ2-7	ASSQDKRGFYEQY
TRBV5-1	TRBJ2-1	ASSLVVGGPPGGGKEQF
TRBV7-6	TRBJ1-4	ASSSGGGNEKLF
TRBV19	TRBJ1-6	ASSIGGTPLH
TRBV5-1	TRBJ2-1	ASSLTAGGSYNEQF
TRBV2	TRBJ1-2	ASSRGLSYT
TRBV18	TRBJ1-1	ASSLGRNTEAF
TRBV5-1	TRBJ1-1	ASSGGTEAF
TRBV12-5	TRBJ2-5	ASGSTIRGAQY
TRBV7-6	TRBJ2-7	ASSSGPGEQY
TRBV7-3	TRBJ2-2	ASSSDMNTGELF